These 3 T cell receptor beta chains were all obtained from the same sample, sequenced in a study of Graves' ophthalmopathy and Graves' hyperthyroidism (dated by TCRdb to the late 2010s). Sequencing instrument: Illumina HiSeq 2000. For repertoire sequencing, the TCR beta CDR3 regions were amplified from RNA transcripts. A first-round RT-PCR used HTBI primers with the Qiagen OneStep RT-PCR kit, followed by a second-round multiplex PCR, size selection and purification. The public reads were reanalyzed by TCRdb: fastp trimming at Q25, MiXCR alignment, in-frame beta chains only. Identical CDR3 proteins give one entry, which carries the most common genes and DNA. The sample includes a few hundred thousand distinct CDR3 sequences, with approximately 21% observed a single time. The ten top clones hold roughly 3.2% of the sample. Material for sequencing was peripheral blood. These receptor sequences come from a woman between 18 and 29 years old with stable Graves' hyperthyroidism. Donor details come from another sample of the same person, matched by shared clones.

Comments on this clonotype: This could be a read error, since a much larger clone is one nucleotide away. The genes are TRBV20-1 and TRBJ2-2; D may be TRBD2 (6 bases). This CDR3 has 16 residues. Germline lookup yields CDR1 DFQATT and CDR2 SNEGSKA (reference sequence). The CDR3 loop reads CSADAVGRRNTGGLFF. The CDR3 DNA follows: TGCAGTGCCGATGCCGTAGGCAGGCGAAACACCGGGGGGCTGTTTTTT.

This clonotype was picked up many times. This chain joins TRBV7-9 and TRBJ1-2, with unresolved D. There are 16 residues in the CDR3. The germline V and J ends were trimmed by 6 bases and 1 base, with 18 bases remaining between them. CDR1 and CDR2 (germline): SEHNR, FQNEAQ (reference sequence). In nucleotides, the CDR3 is TGTGCCAGCAGTTCCCGACGTGCCCACCATAACTATGGCTACACCTTC. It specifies CASSSRRAHHNYGYTF. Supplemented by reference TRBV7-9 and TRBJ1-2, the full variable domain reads DTGVSQNPRHKITKRGQNVTFRCDPISEHNRLYWYRQTLGQGPEFLTYFQNEAQLEKSRLLSDRFSAERPKGSFSTLEIQRTEQGDSAMYLCASSSRRAHHNYGYTFGSGTRLTVV.

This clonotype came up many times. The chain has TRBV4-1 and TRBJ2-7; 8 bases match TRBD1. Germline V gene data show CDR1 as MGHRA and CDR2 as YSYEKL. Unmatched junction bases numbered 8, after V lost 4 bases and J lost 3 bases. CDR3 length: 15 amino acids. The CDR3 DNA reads TGCGCCAGCAGCCCCACGGACAGGGTGAACTACGAGCAGTACTTC. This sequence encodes CASSPTDRVNYEQYF.